This T cell receptor (beta chain) stems from a study of graft-versus-host responses after intestinal transplantation. Whole-study findings and limits: Graft-donor T cell macrochimerism coincided with high graft-versus-host to host-versus-graft clonal ratios in allografts.

From germline, CDR1 is SGHVS and CDR2 FNYEAQ. The CDR3 loop spans 15 amino acids. V lost 2 bases, J lost 5 bases, and 5 bases stayed unmatched. About this clone: Antigen: not known.

Sequencing was performed with immunoSEQ multiplex PCR; in TCRdb, only in-frame clones are kept and a portion is missing. The sample contains about 14,000 clones, around 94% of which appear only once. This TCR was recovered from a human patient who received an intestinal transplant, so some T cells may come from the graft donor. The specimen was PBMCs, collected 9 days after transplant. The chain links TRBV7-6 to TRBJ2-5; 10 nucleotides align to TRBD2. The CDR3 nucleotides read TGTGCCAGCAGCTTATTCAGCGGGAGGGGGGAGACCCAGTACTTC. This gives the protein CASSLFSGRGETQYF.